What follows are 7 T cell receptor beta chains derived from one specimen sequenced in a study of blood T cells in healthy people across ages (dated by TCRdb to between 2014 and 2017). Receptor amplification or capture employed 5' RACE. Sequenced on an Illumina HiSeq 2500. A second PCR of roughly 7 to 11 cycles was performed with a sample-barcoded 5' primer and a J-beta primer mix. The raw public reads went through TCRdb reprocessing: fastp at Q25, MiXCR clone calling, in-frame beta chains kept. Every CDR3 protein is listed once, alongside the most common genes and DNA of its rows. This sample holds over a million distinct CDR3 sequences; approximately 59% were observed only once. Clones ranked in the top ten supply 6.5% to 8.5% of the sample. The sequenced sample was blood. All receptors derive from a man between 18 and 29 years old in good health.

The rearrangement uses TRBV5-1 and TRBJ2-7; 8 positions agree with TRBD2. The CDR3 is made up of 13 amino acids. V shed 8 bases, J shed 3 bases, and the junction held 7 bases outside the gene matches. The germline V gene encodes CDR1 SGHRS and CDR2 YFSETQ. In DNA form, the CDR3 reads TGCGCCAGTAGCGGGGCTCCCTTCTACGAGCAGTACTTC. As protein: CASSGAPFYEQYF.

This chain uses TRBV6-5 with TRBJ2-3; 11 bases line up with TRBD2. Trimming cost V 0 bases and J 0 bases; bases outside gene matches: 8. Germline CDR1 is MNHEY and CDR2 is SVGAGI. The CDR3 runs to 19 residues. The CDR3 here is CASSYSGLAGGSSTDTQYF. The CDR3 nucleotides read TGTGCCAGCAGTTACTCGGGGCTAGCGGGAGGTTCAAGCACAGATACGCAGTATTTT.

On this clonotype: Relative to the germline gene, one junction end is altered; a read error may explain this. The genes are TRBV12-5 and TRBJ2-3; 11 nucleotides agree with TRBD2. Germline V gene data show CDR1 as LGHNT and CDR2 as FRNRAP. The CDR3 loop spans 16 amino acids. CDR3 region: CASGLALAGGVNTQYF. The CDR3 region has the DNA TGTGCTAGTGGGTTGGCCCTAGCGGGGGGAGTAAATACGCAGTATTTT.

J is TRBJ1-2 and V is TRBV3-1, with D maybe TRBD1 (5 bases). Germline V gene sequence: CDR1 LGHDT, CDR2 YNNKEL (reference sequence). This CDR3 is built from 16 residues. Trimming took 1 base from V and 6 from J, leaving 18 bases between them. The CDR3 here is CASSQGNPDKDHGYTF. In DNA, the CDR3 is TGTGCCAGCAGCCAAGGTAATCCGGACAAAGACCATGGCTACACCTTC.

The DNA for the CDR3 is TGCGCCAGCAGCTTAAGGGGTACGATGGACTATGGCTACACCTTC. This translates into CASSLRGTMDYGYTF. The chain recombines TRBV5-1 with TRBJ1-2; possible D gene TRBD1, 5 bases. V was pared by 2 bases and J by 3 bases, with 14 bases between. This CDR3 is built from 15 residues. Germline-derived CDR1 and CDR2 are SGHRS and YFSETQ.

On this clonotype itself: At one boundary the junction diverges from the germline segment, which might be a read error. The J gene is TRBJ2-1, the V gene TRBV5-6; the match to TRBD2 covers 8 bases. Germline CDR1 SGHDT, CDR2 YYEEEE. This CDR3 is built from 15 residues. Here the CDR3 reads CTSSPSAGGYNEQFF. CDR3 coding DNA: TGTACCAGCAGCCCGTCGGCGGGAGGCTACAATGAGCAGTTCTTC. The full variable domain, its missing parts supplied by reference TRBV5-6 and TRBJ2-1, is DAGVTQSPTHLIKTRGQQVTLRCSPKSGHDTVSWYQQALGQGPQFIFQYYEEEERQRGNFPDRFSGHQFPNYSSELNVNALLLGDSALYLCTSSPSAGGYNEQFFGPGTRLTVL.

The chain has TRBV2 and TRBJ2-4, with D possibly matching TRBD1 (6 bases). The V and J ends lost 7 bases and 13 bases respectively, with 17 bases between them. This CDR3 contains 12 residues. Germline lookup yields CDR1 SNHLY and CDR2 FYNNEI. The CDR3 nucleotides read TGTGCCAGCACCTACAGGGCTGAGGCCCAGTACTTC. Its protein is CASTYRAEAQYF.